A single sample is the source of the 2 T cell receptor beta chains below, sequenced in a study of control samples from healthy donors and cancer patients. The table came from immunoSEQ multiplex PCR; TCRdb's copy has only in-frame clones and leaves some out. This sample has around 51,000 clones; 75% to 90% occur once, and the top ten carry 9.5% to 13%. The sequenced sample was blood. Source of these receptors: a man between 65 and 85 years old in good health.

This rearrangement joins TRBV7-9 to TRBJ1-1; the D gene is possibly TRBD1 (5 bases). CDR1 SEHNR and CDR2 FQNEAQ come from the germline V gene (reference sequence). The CDR3 runs to 14 residues. The germline V and J ends were trimmed by 7 bases and 3 bases, with 15 bases remaining between them. The CDR3 coding sequence is TGTGCCAGCAACCAGGGTATGTCGGACACTGAAGCTTTCTTT. Its protein product is CASNQGMSDTEAFF.

The gene calls are TRBV12-5 and TRBJ1-5, with D unresolved. Between the trimmed V and J ends, which lost 4 bases and 0 bases, there was a span of 13 bases. CDR1 and CDR2 (germline): LGHNT, FRNRAP. CDR3 length: 16 residues. In DNA, the CDR3 is TGTGCTAGTGGTTCCCGACTGGGATTTAGCAATCAGCCCCAGCATTTT. This gives the protein CASGSRLGFSNQPQHF.